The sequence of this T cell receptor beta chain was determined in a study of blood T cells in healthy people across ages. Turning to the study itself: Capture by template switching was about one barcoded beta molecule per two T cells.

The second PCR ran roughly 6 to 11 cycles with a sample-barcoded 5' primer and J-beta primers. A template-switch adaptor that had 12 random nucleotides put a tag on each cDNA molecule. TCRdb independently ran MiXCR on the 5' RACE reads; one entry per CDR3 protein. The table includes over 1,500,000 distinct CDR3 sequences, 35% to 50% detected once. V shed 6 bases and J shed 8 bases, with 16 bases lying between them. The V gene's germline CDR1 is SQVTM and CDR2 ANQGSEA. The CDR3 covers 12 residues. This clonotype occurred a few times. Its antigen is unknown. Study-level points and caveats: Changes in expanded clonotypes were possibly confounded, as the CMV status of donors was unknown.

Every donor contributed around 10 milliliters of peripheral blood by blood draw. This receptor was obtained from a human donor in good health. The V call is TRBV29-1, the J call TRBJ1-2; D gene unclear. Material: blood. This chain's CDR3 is CSVAGLREGYTF. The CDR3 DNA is TGCAGCGTCGCGGGCCTAAGGGAAGGCTACACCTTC.